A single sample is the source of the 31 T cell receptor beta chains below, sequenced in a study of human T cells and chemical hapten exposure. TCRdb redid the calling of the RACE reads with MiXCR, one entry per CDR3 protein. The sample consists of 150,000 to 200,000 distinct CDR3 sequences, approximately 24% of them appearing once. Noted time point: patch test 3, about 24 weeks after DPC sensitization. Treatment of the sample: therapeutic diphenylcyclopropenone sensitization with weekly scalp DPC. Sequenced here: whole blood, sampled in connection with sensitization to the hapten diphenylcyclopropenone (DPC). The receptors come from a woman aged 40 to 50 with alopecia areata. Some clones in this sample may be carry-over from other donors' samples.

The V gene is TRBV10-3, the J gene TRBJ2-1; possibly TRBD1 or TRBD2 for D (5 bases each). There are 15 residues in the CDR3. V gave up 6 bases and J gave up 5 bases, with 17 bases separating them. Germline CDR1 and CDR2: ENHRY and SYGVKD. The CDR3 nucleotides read TGTGCCATCAGATCCGACCGGGGCTATAACAATGAGCAGTTCTTC. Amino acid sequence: CAIRSDRGYNNEQFF.

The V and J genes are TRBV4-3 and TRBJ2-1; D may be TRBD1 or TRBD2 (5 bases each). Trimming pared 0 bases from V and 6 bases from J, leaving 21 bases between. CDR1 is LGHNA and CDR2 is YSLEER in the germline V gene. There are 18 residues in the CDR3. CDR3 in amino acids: CASSQDWYRGPTSNEQFF. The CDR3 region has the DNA TGCGCCAGCAGCCAAGATTGGTATCGGGGCCCCACTAGCAATGAGCAGTTCTTC.

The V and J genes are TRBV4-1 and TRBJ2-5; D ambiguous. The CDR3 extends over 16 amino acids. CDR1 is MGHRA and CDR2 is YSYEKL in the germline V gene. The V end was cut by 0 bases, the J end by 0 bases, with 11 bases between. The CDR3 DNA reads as TGCGCCAGCAGCCAAGATAGTTCAGACAACCAAGAGACCCAGTACTTC. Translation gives CASSQDSSDNQETQYF.

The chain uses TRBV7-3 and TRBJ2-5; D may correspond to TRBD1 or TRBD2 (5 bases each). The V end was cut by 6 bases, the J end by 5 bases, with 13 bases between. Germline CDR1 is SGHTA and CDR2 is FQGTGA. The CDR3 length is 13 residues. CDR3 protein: CASSPRGGETQYF. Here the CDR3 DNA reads TGTGCCAGCAGTCCCCGGGGCGGGGAGACCCAGTACTTC.

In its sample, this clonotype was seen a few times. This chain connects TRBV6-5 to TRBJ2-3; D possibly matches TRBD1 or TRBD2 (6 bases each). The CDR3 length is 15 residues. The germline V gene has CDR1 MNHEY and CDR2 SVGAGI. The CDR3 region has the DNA TGTGCAGGGGGAGAGGCCGGGACTAGCACAGATACGCAGTATTTT. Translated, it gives CAGGEAGTSTDTQYF.

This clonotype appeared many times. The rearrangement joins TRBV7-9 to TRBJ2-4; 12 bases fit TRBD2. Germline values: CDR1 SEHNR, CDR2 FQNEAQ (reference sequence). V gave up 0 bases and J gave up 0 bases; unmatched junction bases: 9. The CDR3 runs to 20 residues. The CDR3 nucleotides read TGTGCCAGCAGCTTAGCGCTACTAGCGGGAGGCTATCTAGCCAAAAACATTCAGTACTTC. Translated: CASSLALLAGGYLAKNIQYF. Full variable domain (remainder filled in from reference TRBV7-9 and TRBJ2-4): DTGVSQNPRHKITKRGQNVTFRCDPISEHNRLYWYRQTLGQGPEFLTYFQNEAQLEKSRLLSDRFSAERPKGSFSTLEIQRTEQGDSAMYLCASSLALLAGGYLAKNIQYFGAGTRLSVL.

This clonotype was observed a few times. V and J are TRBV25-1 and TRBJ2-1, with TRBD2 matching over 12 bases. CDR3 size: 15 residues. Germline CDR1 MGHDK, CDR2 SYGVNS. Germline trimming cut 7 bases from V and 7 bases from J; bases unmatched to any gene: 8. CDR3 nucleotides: TGTGCCAGCACGGGGCTAGCGGGAGGGCGAAATGAGCAGTTCTTC. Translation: CASTGLAGGRNEQFF.

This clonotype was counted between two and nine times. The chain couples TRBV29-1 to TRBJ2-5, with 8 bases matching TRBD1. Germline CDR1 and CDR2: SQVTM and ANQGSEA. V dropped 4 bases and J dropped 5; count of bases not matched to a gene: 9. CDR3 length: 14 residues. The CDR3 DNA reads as TGCAGCGTTGTTCGGACAGGGAATCTGGAGACCCAGTACTTC. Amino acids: CSVVRTGNLETQYF.

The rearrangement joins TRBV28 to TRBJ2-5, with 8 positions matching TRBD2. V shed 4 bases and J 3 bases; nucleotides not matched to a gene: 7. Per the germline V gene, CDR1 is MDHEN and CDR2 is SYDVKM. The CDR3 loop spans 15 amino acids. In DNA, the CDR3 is TGTGCCAGCAGTTCCCCCACTAGCGGAAAAGAGACCCAGTACTTC. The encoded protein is CASSSPTSGKETQYF.

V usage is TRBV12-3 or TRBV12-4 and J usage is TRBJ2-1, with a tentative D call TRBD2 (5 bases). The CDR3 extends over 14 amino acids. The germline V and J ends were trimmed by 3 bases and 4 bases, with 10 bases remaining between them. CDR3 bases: TGTGCCAGCAGTTTCGCGGGCCATTACAATGAGCAGTTCTTC. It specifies CASSFAGHYNEQFF.

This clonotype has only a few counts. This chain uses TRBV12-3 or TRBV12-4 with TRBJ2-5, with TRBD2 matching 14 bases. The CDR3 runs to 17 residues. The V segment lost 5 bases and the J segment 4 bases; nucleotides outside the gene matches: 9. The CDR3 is CASSKPTGTSGRETQYF. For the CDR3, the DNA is TGTGCCAGCAGTAAACCTACCGGGACTAGCGGGAGAGAGACCCAGTACTTC.

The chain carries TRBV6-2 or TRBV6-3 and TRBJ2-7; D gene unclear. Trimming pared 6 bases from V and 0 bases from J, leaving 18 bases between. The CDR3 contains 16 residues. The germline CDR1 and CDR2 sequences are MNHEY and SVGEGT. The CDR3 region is CASSRLDLPSSYEQYF. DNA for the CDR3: TGTGCCAGCAGCCGACTCGACCTTCCATCCTCCTACGAGCAGTACTTC.

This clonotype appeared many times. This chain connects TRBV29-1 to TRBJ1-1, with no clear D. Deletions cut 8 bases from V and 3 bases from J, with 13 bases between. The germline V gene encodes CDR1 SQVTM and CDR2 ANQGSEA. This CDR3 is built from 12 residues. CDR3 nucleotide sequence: TGCAGCTCTAGGGTAGAGCACACTGAAGCTTTCTTT. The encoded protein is CSSRVEHTEAFF.

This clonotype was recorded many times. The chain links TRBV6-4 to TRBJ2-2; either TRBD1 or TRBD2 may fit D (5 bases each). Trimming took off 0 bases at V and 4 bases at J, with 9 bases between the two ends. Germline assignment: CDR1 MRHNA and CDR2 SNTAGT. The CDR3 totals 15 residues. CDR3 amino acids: CASSDSPGPTGELFF. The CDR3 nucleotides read TGTGCCAGCAGTGACTCGCCGGGGCCCACCGGGGAGCTGTTTTTT.

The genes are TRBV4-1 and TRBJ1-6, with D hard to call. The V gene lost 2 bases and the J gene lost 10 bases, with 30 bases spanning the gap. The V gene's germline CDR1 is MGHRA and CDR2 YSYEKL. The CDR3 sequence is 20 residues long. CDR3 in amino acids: CASSQYSGKVRGKAGSPLHF. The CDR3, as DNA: TGCGCCAGCAGCCAATACAGTGGGAAAGTACGCGGGAAAGCGGGATCACCCCTCCACTTT.

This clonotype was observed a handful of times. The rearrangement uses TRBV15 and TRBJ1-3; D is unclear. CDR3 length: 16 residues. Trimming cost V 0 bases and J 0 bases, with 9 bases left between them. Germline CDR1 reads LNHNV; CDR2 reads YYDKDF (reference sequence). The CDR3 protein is CATSRDLDGSGNTIYF. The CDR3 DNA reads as TGTGCCACCAGCAGAGATCTGGACGGCTCTGGAAACACCATATATTTT. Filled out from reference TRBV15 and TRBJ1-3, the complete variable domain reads DAMVIQNPRYQVTQFGKPVTLSCSQTLNHNVMYWYQQKSSQAPKLLFHYYDKDFNNEADTPDNFQSRRPNTSFCFLDIRSPGLGDTAMYLCATSRDLDGSGNTIYFGEGSWLTVV.

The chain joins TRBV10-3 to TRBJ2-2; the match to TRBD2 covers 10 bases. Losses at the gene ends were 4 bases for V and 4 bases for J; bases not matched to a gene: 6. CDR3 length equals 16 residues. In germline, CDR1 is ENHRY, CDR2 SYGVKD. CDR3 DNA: TGTGCCATCAGTGTTTCTAGCGGGAGAAGCACCGGGGAGCTGTTTTTT. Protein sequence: CAISVSSGRSTGELFF.

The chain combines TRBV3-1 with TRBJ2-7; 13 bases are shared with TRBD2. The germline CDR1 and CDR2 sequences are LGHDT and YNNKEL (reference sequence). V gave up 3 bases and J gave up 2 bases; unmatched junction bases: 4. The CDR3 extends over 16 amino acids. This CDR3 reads CASSHSGLAGAYEQYF. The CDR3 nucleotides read TGTGCCAGCAGCCATTCCGGACTAGCGGGGGCCTACGAGCAGTACTTC.

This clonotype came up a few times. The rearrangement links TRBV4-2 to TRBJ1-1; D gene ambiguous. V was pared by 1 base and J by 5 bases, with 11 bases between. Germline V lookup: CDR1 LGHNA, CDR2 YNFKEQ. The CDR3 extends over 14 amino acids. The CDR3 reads CASSQGSHWTEAFF. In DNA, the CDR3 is TGTGCCAGCAGCCAAGGATCCCATTGGACTGAAGCTTTCTTT.

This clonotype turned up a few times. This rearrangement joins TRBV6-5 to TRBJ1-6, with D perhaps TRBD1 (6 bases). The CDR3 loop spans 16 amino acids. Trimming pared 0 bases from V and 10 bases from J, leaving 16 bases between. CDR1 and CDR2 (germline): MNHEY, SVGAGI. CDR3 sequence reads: CASSYSQGHGGSPLHF. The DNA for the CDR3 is TGTGCCAGCAGTTACTCCCAGGGGCATGGGGGCTCACCCCTCCACTTT.

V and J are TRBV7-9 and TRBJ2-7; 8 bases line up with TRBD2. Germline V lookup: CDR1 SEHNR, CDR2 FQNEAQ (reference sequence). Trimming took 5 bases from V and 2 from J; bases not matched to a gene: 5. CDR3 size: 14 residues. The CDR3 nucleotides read TGTGCCAGCAGCGACGGGGGGGAGACCTACGAGCAGTACTTC. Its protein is CASSDGGETYEQYF.

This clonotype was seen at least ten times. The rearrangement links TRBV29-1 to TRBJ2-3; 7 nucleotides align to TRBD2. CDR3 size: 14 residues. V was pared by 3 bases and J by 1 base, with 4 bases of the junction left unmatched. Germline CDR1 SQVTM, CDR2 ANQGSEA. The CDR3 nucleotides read TGCAGCGTTGAGGGGGGGAGGGGCACAGATACGCAGTATTTT. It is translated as CSVEGGRGTDTQYF.

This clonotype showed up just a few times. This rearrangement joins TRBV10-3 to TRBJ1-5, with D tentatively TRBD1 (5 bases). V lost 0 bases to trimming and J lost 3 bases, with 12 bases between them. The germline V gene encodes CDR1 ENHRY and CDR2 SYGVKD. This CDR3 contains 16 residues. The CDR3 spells CAISESGGAPNQPQHF. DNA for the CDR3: TGTGCCATCAGTGAGTCTGGAGGGGCCCCCAATCAGCCCCAGCATTTT.

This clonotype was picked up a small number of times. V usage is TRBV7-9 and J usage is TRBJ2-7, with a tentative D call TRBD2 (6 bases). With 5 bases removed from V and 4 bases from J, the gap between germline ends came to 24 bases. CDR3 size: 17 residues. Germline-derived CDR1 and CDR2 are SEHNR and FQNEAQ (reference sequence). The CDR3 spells CASSLGGPRLPIYEQYF. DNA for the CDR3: TGTGCCAGCAGCCTGGGGGGTCCCAGGCTCCCAATTTACGAGCAGTACTTC.

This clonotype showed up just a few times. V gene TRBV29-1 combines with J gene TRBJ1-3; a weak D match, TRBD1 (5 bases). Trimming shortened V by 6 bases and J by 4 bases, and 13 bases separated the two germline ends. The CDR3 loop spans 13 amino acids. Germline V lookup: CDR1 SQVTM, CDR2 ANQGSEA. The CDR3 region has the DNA TGCAGCGTGCGTACAGGAGCGGGAAACACCATATATTTT. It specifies CSVRTGAGNTIYF.

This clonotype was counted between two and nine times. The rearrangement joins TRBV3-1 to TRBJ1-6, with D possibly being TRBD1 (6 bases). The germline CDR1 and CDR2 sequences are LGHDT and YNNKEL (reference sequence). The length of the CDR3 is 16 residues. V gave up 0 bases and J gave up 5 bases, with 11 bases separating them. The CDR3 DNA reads TGTGCCAGCAGCCAAGATCCAGGGGTACATAATTCACCCCTCCACTTT. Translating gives CASSQDPGVHNSPLHF.

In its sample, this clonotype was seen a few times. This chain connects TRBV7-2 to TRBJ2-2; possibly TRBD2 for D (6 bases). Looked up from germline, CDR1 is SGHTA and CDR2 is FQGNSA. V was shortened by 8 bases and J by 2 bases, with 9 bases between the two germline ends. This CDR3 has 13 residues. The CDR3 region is CASGAGNTGELFF. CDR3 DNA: TGTGCCAGCGGGGCGGGAAACACCGGGGAGCTGTTTTTT.

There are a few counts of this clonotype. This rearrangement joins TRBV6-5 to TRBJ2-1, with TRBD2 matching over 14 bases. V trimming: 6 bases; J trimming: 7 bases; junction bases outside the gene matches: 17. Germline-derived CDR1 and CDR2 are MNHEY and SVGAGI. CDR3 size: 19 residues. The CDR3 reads CASRSRTGARLAGGNEQFF. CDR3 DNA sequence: TGTGCCAGCAGGAGCCGGACAGGGGCCAGACTAGCGGGAGGGAATGAGCAGTTCTTC.

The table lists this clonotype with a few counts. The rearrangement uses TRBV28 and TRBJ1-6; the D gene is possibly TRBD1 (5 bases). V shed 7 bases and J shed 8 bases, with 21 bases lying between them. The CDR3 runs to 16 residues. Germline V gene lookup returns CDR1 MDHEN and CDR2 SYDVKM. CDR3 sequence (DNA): TGTGCCAGCACCCCGTATTTGTGGGGGGGGGATTCACCCCTCCACTTT. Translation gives CASTPYLWGGDSPLHF.

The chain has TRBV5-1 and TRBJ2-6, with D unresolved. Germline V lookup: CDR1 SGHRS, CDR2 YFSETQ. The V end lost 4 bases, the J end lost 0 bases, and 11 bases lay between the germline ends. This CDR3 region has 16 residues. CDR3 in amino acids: CASSLLPSSGANVLTF. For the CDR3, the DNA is TGCGCCAGCAGCCTCCTTCCGTCCTCTGGGGCCAACGTCCTGACTTTC.

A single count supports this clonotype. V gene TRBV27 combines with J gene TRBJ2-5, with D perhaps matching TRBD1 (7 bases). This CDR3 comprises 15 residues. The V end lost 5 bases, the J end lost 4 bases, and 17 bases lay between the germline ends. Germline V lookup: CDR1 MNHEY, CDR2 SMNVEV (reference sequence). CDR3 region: CASSRTGEVGETQYF. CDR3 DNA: TGTGCCAGCAGTAGAACAGGGGAGGTAGGAGAGACCCAGTACTTC.